This T cell receptor beta chain emerged from a study of T cells in Graves' hyperthyroidism and ophthalmopathy. Germline CDR1 is ENHRY and CDR2 is SYGVKD. V gave up 6 bases and J gave up 7 bases, with 10 bases separating them. The CDR3 spans 12 residues. This clonotype was found many times. The investigators amplified TCR beta CDR3 regions from RNA transcripts. A set of HTBI primers served as the primers for a first-round RT-PCR of the TCR CDR3. TCRdb reprocessed the multiplex PCR reads via MiXCR and lists one record per CDR3 protein. The sample yields around 300,000 distinct CDR3 sequences, over 12% seen once.

The genes are TRBV10-3 and TRBJ2-1; D is unresolved. Sequenced material: blood. This receptor was identified in a woman aged 45-65 years with Graves' hyperthyroidism that later progressed to Graves' ophthalmopathy. CDR3 in amino acids: CAIRRTPNEQFF. CDR3 nucleotides: TGTGCCATCAGACGGACCCCGAATGAGCAGTTCTTC.